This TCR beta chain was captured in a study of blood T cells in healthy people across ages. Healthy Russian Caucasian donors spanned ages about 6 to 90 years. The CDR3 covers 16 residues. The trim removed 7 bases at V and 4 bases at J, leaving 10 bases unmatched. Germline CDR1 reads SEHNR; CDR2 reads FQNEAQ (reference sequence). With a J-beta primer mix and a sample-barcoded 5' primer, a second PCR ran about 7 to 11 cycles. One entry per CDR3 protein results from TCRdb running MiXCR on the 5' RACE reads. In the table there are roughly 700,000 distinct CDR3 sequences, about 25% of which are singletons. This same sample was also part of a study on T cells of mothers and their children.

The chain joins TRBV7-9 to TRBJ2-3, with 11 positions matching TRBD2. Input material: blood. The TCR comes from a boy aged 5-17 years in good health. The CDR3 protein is CASIPTAGLAADTQYF. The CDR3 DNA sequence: TGTGCCAGCATCCCCACCGCGGGACTAGCGGCAGATACGCAGTATTTT.